The 9 T cell receptor beta chains below come from one sample, sequenced in a study of blood T cell repertoires in COVID-19. Only in-frame clones appear in the TCRdb table, and some are missing; sequencing was by immunoSEQ multiplex PCR. In the table there are roughly 250,000 clones, around 88% of which are singletons. The source material was PBMCs or T cells enriched from blood (not recorded which). All receptors derive from a middle-aged woman with acute COVID-19.

The chain links TRBV6-2 or TRBV6-3 to TRBJ1-3; no clear D gene. CDR3 length equals 16 residues. V lost 2 bases and J 2 bases, leaving 13 bases between the germline ends. In germline, CDR1 is MNHEY, CDR2 SVGEGT. This CDR3 is CASSYGGVFTGNTIYF. Written as DNA, the CDR3 is TGTGCCAGCAGTTACGGCGGGGTCTTCACTGGAAACACCATATATTTT.

The V call is TRBV3-1 (or the pseudogene TRBV3-2), the J call TRBJ1-2; 8 bases map to TRBD1. There are 15 residues in the CDR3. CDR1 is LGHDT and CDR2 is YNNKEL in the germline V gene (reference sequence). J was trimmed by 2 bases and V by 3 bases; bases with no gene match: 5. CDR3 sequence: CASSQGDRPNYGYTF. The CDR3 nucleotides read TGTGCCAGCAGCCAGGGGGACAGGCCCAACTATGGCTACACCTTC.

The chain uses TRBV7-3 and TRBJ1-1; 10 bases map to TRBD1. Germline assignment: CDR1 SGHTA and CDR2 FQGTGA. Trimming took 3 bases from V and 0 from J; bases not matched to a gene: 10. The CDR3 runs 18 residues. CDR3 residues: CASSLKGQGPSMNTEAFF. CDR3 nucleotide sequence: TGTGCCAGCAGCTTGAAGGGACAGGGGCCCTCGATGAACACTGAAGCTTTCTTT.

The chain employs TRBV18 and TRBJ1-1; 7 bases match TRBD1. V trimming: 1 base; J trimming: 4 bases; junction bases outside the gene matches: 15. The CDR3 is 18 residues long. The germline CDR1 and CDR2 sequences are KGHSH and LQKENI. This CDR3 is CASSPRDSPSGGSTEAFF. The CDR3 coding sequence is TGTGCCAGCTCACCACGGGACAGTCCTTCTGGTGGGAGCACTGAAGCTTTCTTT.

The chain carries TRBV19 and TRBJ1-2; 8 bases agree with TRBD1. Unmatched junction bases numbered 5, after V lost 5 bases and J lost 3 bases. The CDR3 length is 14 residues. CDR1 and CDR2 from the germline V gene are LNHDA and SQIVND (reference sequence). The CDR3 is CASSLDRGYYGYTF. CDR3 DNA sequence: TGTGCCAGTAGTCTCGACAGGGGTTACTATGGCTACACCTTC.

V and J are TRBV7-6 and TRBJ2-7, with D possibly TRBD1 on 6 matching bases. Trimming cost V 5 bases and J 5 bases, with 22 bases left between them. The CDR3 is 16 amino acids. Germline values: CDR1 SGHVS, CDR2 FNYEAQ. The CDR3 is CASSAFRGPAVHEQYV. The CDR3 bases are TGTGCCAGCAGCGCCTTCAGGGGACCAGCCGTCCACGAGCAGTACGTC.

V and J are TRBV30 and TRBJ1-5; 9 positions match TRBD1. Germline V lookup: CDR1 GTSNPN, CDR2 SVGIG (reference sequence). This CDR3 is built from 19 residues. After removal of 0 bases from V and 0 bases from J, the junction contained 12 bases not matched to a gene. The CDR3 loop reads CAWSVDTLTGGYSNQPQHF. DNA of the CDR3: TGTGCCTGGAGTGTAGATACCCTGACAGGGGGATATAGCAATCAGCCCCAGCATTTT.

The gene calls are TRBV10-3 and TRBJ1-3; D unresolved. Germline CDR1 is ENHRY and CDR2 is SYGVKD. The length of the CDR3 is 12 residues. CDR3 region: CAVKQDGNTIYF. In nucleotides, the CDR3 is TGTGCGGTTAAGCAGGATGGAAACACCATATATTTT.

This clone was seen a few times. The rearrangement links TRBV29-1 to TRBJ2-5; 10 bases match TRBD2. This CDR3 comprises 13 residues. The germline CDR1 and CDR2 sequences are SQVTM and ANQGSEA. V lost 3 bases to trimming and J lost 4 bases; unmatched junction nucleotides: 2. In DNA form, the CDR3 reads TGCAGCGTTGACCGACTAGCGGGAGAGACCCAGTACTTC. It codes for CSVDRLAGETQYF.